These 23 T cell receptor beta chains share one sample of origin, sequenced in a study of human T cells and chemical hapten exposure. One entry per CDR3 protein results from TCRdb running MiXCR on the RACE reads. The sample includes roughly 80,000 distinct CDR3 sequences, over 6.5% of them seen just once. The time point was: healthy volunteer bleed at 6 weeks. Whole blood, unfractionated, served as the material for total RNA extraction. What was sequenced was whole blood. All receptors derive from a female donor in good health. Some clones in this sample may be carry-over from other donors' samples.

This clonotype came up many times. The genes are TRBV20-1 and TRBJ1-2; TRBD1 is a possible D gene (5 bases). The CDR3 has 13 amino acids. Germline CDR1 reads DFQATT; CDR2 reads SNEGSKA (reference sequence). Trimming took off 3 bases at V and 4 bases at J, with 12 bases between the two ends. CDR3 in amino acids: CSASPGQFYGYTF. CDR3 in DNA: TGCAGTGCTAGTCCAGGGCAATTCTATGGCTACACCTTC.

This clonotype was observed a handful of times. The CDR3 here is CASSVSPRGNTQYF. In nucleotides, the CDR3 is TGTGCCAGCAGTGTCTCCCCGAGGGGAAATACGCAGTATTTT. The V call is TRBV6-1, the J call TRBJ2-3; D may match TRBD1 or TRBD2 (5 bases each). Trimming pared 4 bases from V and 7 bases from J, leaving 15 bases between. Germline CDR1 and CDR2: MNHNS and SASEGT. The CDR3 extends over 14 amino acids.

The rearrangement joins TRBV10-3 to TRBJ1-1; D perhaps matches TRBD1 (5 bases). Trimming removed 3 bases at V and 7 bases at J, with 12 bases between. CDR3 length: 13 amino acids. CDR1 and CDR2 from the germline V gene are ENHRY and SYGVKD. The CDR3 DNA reads as TGTGCCATCAGTGATGGGTTTCAGGGTGAAGCTTTCTTT. Amino acids: CAISDGFQGEAFF.

This clonotype showed up many times. The V gene is TRBV18, the J gene TRBJ1-1; TRBD1 aligns across 7 bases. Per the germline V gene, CDR1 is KGHSH and CDR2 is LQKENI. V gave up 3 bases and J gave up 12 bases; unmatched junction bases: 13. The CDR3 loop spans 14 amino acids. The CDR3 loop reads CASSPPGQPSSSFF. CDR3 nucleotides: TGTGCCAGCTCACCTCCGGGACAGCCTTCTTCGTCTTTCTTT.

This clonotype was picked up a small number of times. V usage is TRBV2 and J usage is TRBJ1-2, with D hard to call. The V end was cut by 1 base, the J end by 4 bases, with 13 bases between. Germline V gene data show CDR1 as SNHLY and CDR2 as FYNNEI. The CDR3 has 15 residues. This CDR3 is CASSEEAGPPYGYTF. The CDR3 DNA reads as TGTGCCAGCAGTGAAGAAGCAGGACCGCCCTATGGCTACACCTTC.

This clonotype has at least ten counts. V usage is TRBV12-3 or TRBV12-4 and J usage is TRBJ1-1; 7 bases align to TRBD1. The CDR3 is made up of 13 amino acids. After removal of 3 bases from V and 4 bases from J, the junction contained 2 bases not matched to a gene. This CDR3 is CASSFTGVTEAFF. CDR3 DNA sequence: TGTGCCAGCAGTTTTACAGGGGTCACTGAAGCTTTCTTT.

This clonotype has a count of ten or more. The V gene is TRBV7-9, the J gene TRBJ1-1; a weak D match, TRBD1 (6 bases). V lost 2 bases, J lost 3 bases, and 10 bases lay in between. The CDR3 totals 14 residues. The germline CDR1 and CDR2 sequences are SEHNR and FQNEAQ (reference sequence). The DNA of the CDR3 is TGTGCCAGCAGCTTAAGGGGGATGGACACTGAAGCTTTCTTT. This codes for CASSLRGMDTEAFF.

In its sample, this clonotype was seen many times. This chain connects TRBV28 to TRBJ2-3; D is possibly TRBD2 (6 bases). This CDR3 contains 16 residues. Trimming pared 5 bases from V and 2 bases from J, leaving 17 bases between. Germline-derived CDR1 and CDR2 are MDHEN and SYDVKM. CDR3 sequence: CASSLIVSGYTDTQYF. The CDR3 nucleotides are TGTGCCAGCAGTCTGATAGTGAGCGGGTACACAGATACGCAGTATTTT.

In its sample, this clonotype was seen many times. The genes are TRBV20-1 and TRBJ2-3, with TRBD2 matching 8 bases. The CDR3 has 18 residues. Germline CDR1 and CDR2: DFQATT and SNEGSKA (reference sequence). V lost 0 bases to trimming and J lost 2 bases; unmatched junction nucleotides: 13. The CDR3 coding sequence is TGCAGTGCTAGAGATAGCAGGGGACTAGAGGGATACACAGATACGCAGTATTTT. This gives the protein CSARDSRGLEGYTDTQYF.

This clonotype has at least ten counts. The gene calls are TRBV6-5 and TRBJ2-7; TRBD1 matches 7 bases. The CDR3 is 15 residues long. CDR1 is MNHEY and CDR2 is SVGAGI in the germline V gene. The V gene end was trimmed by 2 bases and the J gene end by 0 bases; junction bases not matched to a gene: 4. DNA of the CDR3: TGTGCCAGCAGTTACGGGACAGCCCGCTCCTACGAGCAGTACTTC. Translation gives CASSYGTARSYEQYF.

Comments on this clonotype: Since a much larger clone is just one base distant, this may be a read error. The V gene is TRBV5-1, the J gene TRBJ2-2; D possibly uses TRBD1 or TRBD2 (6 bases each). Germline V gene sequence: CDR1 SGHRS, CDR2 YFSETQ. The CDR3 loop spans 14 amino acids. The V and J ends lost 4 bases and 0 bases respectively, with 7 bases between them. CDR3: CASSGGPNTGELFF. The DNA of the CDR3 is TGCGCCAGCAGCGGGGGGCCGAACACCGGGGAGCTGTTTTTT.

The chain combines TRBV18 with TRBJ1-2, with 11 bases identical to TRBD1. Trimming removed 3 bases from V and 3 bases from J; junction bases left unmatched: 9. The CDR3 has 17 residues. The germline V gene encodes CDR1 KGHSH and CDR2 LQKENI. CDR3 bases: TGTGCCAGCTCACCGCTGGACAGGGGGCAGGAGTACTATGGCTACACCTTC. This translates into CASSPLDRGQEYYGYTF.

The chain uses TRBV7-9 and TRBJ2-3; D gene ambiguous. CDR1 SEHNR and CDR2 FQNEAQ come from the germline V gene (reference sequence). There are 18 residues in the CDR3. V lost 5 bases, J lost 5 bases, and 26 bases lay in between. Here the CDR3 DNA reads TGTGCCAGCAGCCCCACTAACAGCGCGCGGCTCTCGTTAGATACGCAGTATTTT. Protein sequence: CASSPTNSARLSLDTQYF.

This clonotype appeared a few times. The CDR3 loop is CSVDRDRGQSFDTGELFF. The CDR3 bases are TGCAGCGTTGACCGGGACAGGGGGCAAAGTTTCGACACCGGGGAGCTGTTTTTT. The chain has TRBV29-1 and TRBJ2-2; TRBD1 matches 12 bases. Germline V lookup: CDR1 SQVTM, CDR2 ANQGSEA. After removal of 3 bases from V and 3 bases from J, the junction contained 11 bases not matched to a gene. There are 18 residues in the CDR3.

About this clonotype itself: A read error may be the cause here, since a much bigger clone is one base away. Without the conserved terminal phenylalanine or tryptophan, this CDR3 likely stems from a read error. The chain joins TRBV20-1 to TRBJ1-1, with a possible D match to TRBD1 (5 bases). The V gene lost 5 bases and the J gene lost 5 bases, with 15 bases spanning the gap. Germline CDR1 is DFQATT and CDR2 is SNEGSKA (reference sequence). This CDR3 region has 13 residues. The CDR3 loop reads CSAPRDGGTEAFL. The CDR3 DNA reads as TGCAGTGCTCCCCGGGACGGTGGGACTGAAGCTTTCCTT.

The chain joins TRBV7-6 to TRBJ2-1, with D possibly being TRBD1 or TRBD2 (5 bases each). There are 15 residues in the CDR3. The V and J ends lost 2 bases and 10 bases respectively, with 18 bases between them. Germline V gene lookup returns CDR1 SGHVS and CDR2 FNYEAQ. The CDR3 sequence: CASSLMSGYREEQFF. CDR3 DNA sequence: TGTGCCAGCAGCTTAATGTCAGGGTATAGGGAGGAGCAGTTCTTC.

The rearrangement uses TRBV7-8 and TRBJ2-1; the D gene is possibly TRBD2 (6 bases). Germline loops: CDR1 SGHVS, CDR2 FQNEAQ. The CDR3 sequence is 15 residues long. The V gene lost 5 bases and the J gene lost 0 bases, with 11 bases spanning the gap. The CDR3 sequence is CASSTGLHSYNEQFF. The CDR3 bases are TGTGCCAGCAGCACGGGACTCCACTCCTACAATGAGCAGTTCTTC.

The sample holds many counts of this clonotype. This chain connects TRBV7-9 to TRBJ1-1; D is ambiguous. This CDR3 comprises 13 residues. In germline, CDR1 is SEHNR, CDR2 FQNEAQ (reference sequence). Trimming pared 5 bases from V and 6 bases from J, leaving 13 bases between. This CDR3 reads CASSARGPAEAFF. The CDR3, as DNA: TGTGCCAGCAGCGCAAGAGGGCCAGCTGAAGCTTTCTTT.

The sample holds many counts of this clonotype. The chain joins TRBV10-3 to TRBJ2-3; TRBD1 matches at 7 bases. V dropped 7 bases and J dropped 0; count of bases not matched to a gene: 7. The CDR3 consists of 15 residues. Germline CDR1 is ENHRY and CDR2 is SYGVKD. In nucleotides, the CDR3 is TGTGCCATCAAACCGACAGGGAGCAGCACAGATACGCAGTATTTT. The encoded protein is CAIKPTGSSTDTQYF.

This clonotype was observed a handful of times. This sequence joins TRBV10-3 and TRBJ2-7, with 9 bases that match TRBD1. From germline, CDR1 is ENHRY and CDR2 SYGVKD. This CDR3 region has 13 residues. J was trimmed by 6 bases and V by 7 bases; bases with no gene match: 7. In nucleotides, the CDR3 is TGTGCCATCACTGCAACAGGGGGCGGCGAGCAGTACTTC. Translation gives CAITATGGGEQYF.

The rearrangement uses TRBV6-2 or TRBV6-3 and TRBJ1-1; the D is unclear. The germline V and J ends were trimmed by 10 bases and 0 bases, with 12 bases remaining between them. The CDR3 has 13 residues. The germline gives CDR1 MNHEY, CDR2 SVGEGT. CDR3 sequence: CATDVGMNTEAFF. The CDR3 nucleotides are TGTGCCACCGATGTGGGGATGAACACTGAAGCTTTCTTT.

This sequence joins TRBV7-2 and TRBJ2-6, with 7 bases aligning to TRBD2. In germline, CDR1 is SGHTA, CDR2 FQGNSA. This CDR3 is built from 13 residues. The junction had 5 bases not matched to a gene; V was cut back by 5 bases and J by 10 bases. DNA for the CDR3: TGTGCCAGCAGCCGGGGGAGGGTTAACGTCCTGACTTTC. Translating it yields CASSRGRVNVLTF.

The chain recombines TRBV5-1 with TRBJ2-7; no clear D gene. CDR3 size: 14 residues. Germline lookup yields CDR1 SGHRS and CDR2 YFSETQ. V was shortened by 7 bases and J by 0 bases, with 14 bases between the two germline ends. The CDR3 region is CASWDITASYEQYF. CDR3 in DNA: TGCGCCAGCTGGGATATTACAGCCTCCTACGAGCAGTACTTC.